The next 29 T cell receptor beta chains were all read from a single sample in a study of siplizumab effects on memory and regulatory T cells. Sequenced by immunoSEQ multiplex PCR; TCRdb stores in-frame clones only, minus some. This repertoire shows approximately 110,000 clones, 90% to 95% found once; its top ten account for more than 0.3%. The source material was CD4+ T cells sorted from blood. These receptors all stem from a human donor in good health.

This rearrangement joins TRBV15 to TRBJ2-3; 14 nucleotides match TRBD2. Trimming cost V 3 bases and J 5 bases; bases outside gene matches: 1. Germline CDR1 reads LNHNV; CDR2 reads YYDKDF (reference sequence). The CDR3 has 15 residues. The CDR3 region has the DNA TGTGCCACCAGCAGGGGACTAGCGGGAGTAGATACGCAGTATTTT. It encodes CATSRGLAGVDTQYF.

The chain couples TRBV30 to TRBJ2-1; TRBD2 aligns across 9 bases. Per the germline V gene, CDR1 is GTSNPN and CDR2 is SVGIG (reference sequence). The CDR3 runs to 11 residues. V lost 5 bases to trimming and J lost 12 bases; unmatched junction nucleotides: 5. The CDR3 reads CAWGALAGQFF. The DNA for the CDR3 is TGTGCCTGGGGAGCACTAGCGGGGCAGTTCTTC.

V and J are TRBV9 and TRBJ2-7; TRBD1 matches at 8 bases. The V and J ends lost 4 bases and 2 bases, in that order; junction bases with no gene match: 8. The CDR3 loop spans 15 amino acids. CDR1 and CDR2 (germline): SGDLS, YYNGEE. This chain's CDR3 is CASSLRDRRTYEQYF. In DNA form, the CDR3 reads TGTGCCAGCAGCCTGCGGGACAGGCGAACCTACGAGCAGTACTTC.

The rearrangement uses TRBV6-1 and TRBJ2-5; D gene ambiguous. CDR3 length equals 14 residues. Germline assignment: CDR1 MNHNS and CDR2 SASEGT. V was trimmed by 8 bases and J by 6 bases, leaving 19 bases between them. CDR3 sequence reads: CASLSLGFGKTQYF. The DNA of the CDR3 is TGTGCCAGCCTATCTCTGGGGTTTGGGAAGACCCAGTACTTC.

The chain is built from TRBV11-1 and TRBJ1-2, with D unresolved. The CDR3 sequence is 13 residues long. Germline assignment: CDR1 SGHAT and CDR2 FQDESV (reference sequence). Trimming left V 4 bases short and J 7 bases short, with 13 bases between. CDR3 region: CASSSFPLSGYTF. The CDR3 coding sequence is TGTGCCAGCAGCTCCTTTCCACTGAGTGGCTACACCTTC. Filled out from reference TRBV11-1 and TRBJ1-2, the complete variable domain reads EAEVAQSPRYKITEKSQAVAFWCDPISGHATLYWYRQILGQGPELLVQFQDESVVDDSQLPKDRFSAERLKGVDSTLKIQPAELGDSAMYLCASSSFPLSGYTFGSGTRLTVV.

The genes are TRBV4-1 and TRBJ1-2, with 10 positions matching TRBD1. The germline V gene encodes CDR1 MGHRA and CDR2 YSYEKL. V trimming: 5 bases; J trimming: 6 bases; junction bases outside the gene matches: 3. The CDR3 length is 13 residues. The CDR3 coding sequence is TGCGCCAGCAGCGCTGGGACAGGGGATGGCTACACCTTC. Translated: CASSAGTGDGYTF.

This clone was recorded only once. The chain has TRBV7-2 and TRBJ2-1; D not resolved. This CDR3 spans 11 amino acids. Germline CDR1 SGHTA, CDR2 FQGNSA. Between the trimmed V and J ends, which lost 6 bases and 10 bases, there was a span of 10 bases. The CDR3 sequence: CASRRLHEQFF. DNA for the CDR3: TGTGCCAGCAGGCGCCTCCACGAGCAGTTCTTC.

V and J are TRBV7-9 and TRBJ1-1, with D uncertain. Per the germline V gene, CDR1 is SEHNR and CDR2 is FQNEAQ (reference sequence). The CDR3 covers 16 residues. Trimming took 6 bases from V and 4 from J, leaving 21 bases between them. CDR3 in DNA: TGTGCCAGCAGGGACCCTTATGGCAGCATGTCCACTGAAGCTTTCTTT. Translated, it gives CASRDPYGSMSTEAFF.

This chain uses TRBV7-3 with TRBJ1-1; no clear D. The CDR3 consists of 15 residues. With 5 bases removed from V and 0 bases from J, the gap between germline ends came to 13 bases. The germline V gene encodes CDR1 SGHTA and CDR2 FQGTGA. CDR3 region: CASSIDPVMNTEAFF. The CDR3 DNA reads TGTGCCAGCAGCATAGACCCCGTAATGAACACTGAAGCTTTCTTT. Variable domain in full (rest from reference TRBV7-3 and TRBJ1-1): GAGVSQTPSNKVTEKGKYVELRCDPISGHTALYWYRQSLGQGPEFLIYFQGTGAADDSGLPNDRFFAVRPEGSVSTLKIQRTERGDSAVYLCASSIDPVMNTEAFFGQGTRLTVV.

V gene TRBV11-3 combines with J gene TRBJ2-7; D might be TRBD1 (6 bases). Germline lookup yields CDR1 SGHNT and CDR2 YENEEA. The V gene lost 0 bases and the J gene lost 3 bases, with 9 bases spanning the gap. The CDR3 is made up of 14 amino acids. The DNA for the CDR3 is TGTGCCAGCAGCTTAGAACAGGGTCTCTACGAGCAGTACTTC. This gives the protein CASSLEQGLYEQYF.

CDR3 region: CASSLGITEAFF. CDR3 DNA: TGTGCCAGCAGCTTGGGGATCACTGAAGCTTTCTTT. This chain uses TRBV5-4 with TRBJ1-1, with D unclear. Per the germline V gene, CDR1 is SGHNT and CDR2 is YYREEE (reference sequence). This CDR3 has 12 amino acids. Trimming took off 0 bases at V and 4 bases at J, with 4 bases between the two ends.

The rearrangement joins TRBV6-1 to TRBJ2-7; D call uncertain. The V gene lost 9 bases and the J gene lost 3 bases, with 9 bases spanning the gap. Germline-derived CDR1 and CDR2 are MNHNS and SASEGT. This CDR3 contains 11 residues. This chain's CDR3 is CASQDNYEQYF. The DNA of the CDR3 is TGTGCCAGTCAAGACAACTACGAGCAGTACTTC.

V is TRBV9 and J is TRBJ1-1, with no clear D. Germline CDR1 is SGDLS and CDR2 is YYNGEE. The V gene lost 3 bases and the J gene lost 4 bases, with 10 bases spanning the gap. The CDR3 spans 13 residues. The CDR3 is CASSESPGTEAFF. The CDR3 bases are TGTGCCAGCAGCGAGTCTCCTGGCACTGAAGCTTTCTTT.

The CDR3 loop is CASSFTIVGGYTF. The CDR3 DNA reads TGTGCCAGCAGCTTCACGATCGTAGGTGGCTACACCTTC. This chain connects TRBV5-8 to TRBJ1-2; D is unclear. Per the germline V gene, CDR1 is SGHTS and CDR2 is YDEGEE. The CDR3 length is 13 residues. V lost 2 bases, J lost 7 bases, and 12 bases lay in between.

CDR3 DNA sequence: TGTGCCAGCAGTTACTCTCTAGTTGAGACCCAGTACTTC. Protein sequence: CASSYSLVETQYF. V and J are TRBV6-5 and TRBJ2-5, with D unresolved. Germline-derived CDR1 and CDR2 are MNHEY and SVGAGI. This CDR3 spans 13 amino acids. V gave up 0 bases and J gave up 5 bases, with 7 bases separating them.

The chain employs TRBV7-9 and TRBJ1-4; no clear D. V was cut by 1 base and J by 4 bases, with 7 bases left in between. Per the germline V gene, CDR1 is SEHNR and CDR2 is FQNEAQ (reference sequence). CDR3 length equals 14 residues. The CDR3 sequence is CASSLGSLNEKLFF. The DNA for the CDR3 is TGTGCCAGCAGCTTAGGCAGCCTTAATGAAAAACTGTTTTTT.

This clone occurred once. This sequence joins TRBV25-1 and TRBJ2-5; 9 bases are shared with TRBD1. The J segment lost 4 bases and the V segment lost 6 bases, leaving 3 bases of the junction unmatched. Germline V lookup: CDR1 MGHDK, CDR2 SYGVNS. There are 13 residues in the CDR3. The CDR3 bases are TGTGCCAGCAGCCAGACAGGGGGAGAGACCCAGTACTTC. Amino acids: CASSQTGGETQYF.

This chain uses TRBV11-2 with TRBJ1-2, with 8 bases lining up with TRBD1. V gave up 4 bases and J gave up 8 bases; unmatched junction bases: 9. CDR3 length: 14 residues. Germline V gene sequence: CDR1 SGHAT, CDR2 FQNNGV. This CDR3 is CASSSPRTGIGYTF. The DNA of the CDR3 is TGTGCCAGCAGCTCCCCCAGGACAGGGATCGGCTACACCTTC. Based on the CDR3 plus reference TRBV11-2 and TRBJ1-2, the full variable domain is EAGVAQSPRYKIIEKRQSVAFWCNPISGHATLYWYQQILGQGPKLLIQFQNNGVVDDSQLPKDRFSAERLKGVDSTLKIQPAKLEDSAVYLCASSSPRTGIGYTFGSGTRLTVV.

The chain joins TRBV27 to TRBJ2-4; 8 bases are shared with TRBD1. The junction had 5 bases not matched to a gene; V was cut back by 4 bases and J by 3 bases. Germline-derived CDR1 and CDR2 are MNHEY and SMNVEV (reference sequence). CDR3 length: 15 amino acids. CDR3 amino acids: CASSSRGHGKNIQYF. For the CDR3, the DNA is TGTGCCAGCAGTTCCAGGGGGCATGGCAAAAACATTCAGTACTTC.

The rearrangement joins TRBV2 to TRBJ1-6, with D hard to call. The CDR3 totals 15 residues. From germline, CDR1 is SNHLY and CDR2 FYNNEI. V dropped 6 bases and J dropped 6 bases, with 15 bases sitting between them. Here the CDR3 DNA reads TGTGCCAGCAGGCTAGACCGGGTGACTAATTCACCCCTCCACTTT. Amino acid sequence: CASRLDRVTNSPLHF. The entire variable domain, with the rest obtained from reference TRBV2 and TRBJ1-6, is as follows: EPEVTQTPSHQVTQMGQEVILRCVPISNHLYFYWYRQILGQKVEFLVSFYNNEISEKSEIFDDQFSVERPDGSNFTLKIRSTKLEDSAMYFCASRLDRVTNSPLHFGNGTRLTVT.

The chain carries TRBV19 and TRBJ1-1, with D maybe TRBD1 (5 bases). The germline V and J ends were trimmed by 6 bases and 4 bases, with 9 bases remaining between them. Germline V gene data show CDR1 as LNHDA and CDR2 as SQIVND (reference sequence). This CDR3 has 12 residues. The CDR3 sequence is CASSRGFTEAFF. CDR3 bases: TGTGCCAGTAGCCGGGGGTTCACTGAAGCTTTCTTT.

The chain links TRBV9 to TRBJ2-2; weak D call: TRBD1 (5 bases). The germline V gene encodes CDR1 SGDLS and CDR2 YYNGEE. Trimming took 3 bases from V and 0 from J, leaving 12 bases between them. This CDR3 is 16 amino acids long. This CDR3 is CASSADSFANTGELFF. Here the CDR3 DNA reads TGTGCCAGCAGCGCTGACAGCTTCGCGAACACCGGGGAGCTGTTTTTT. Variable domain in full (rest from reference TRBV9 and TRBJ2-2): DSGVTQTPKHLITATGQRVTLRCSPRSGDLSVYWYQQSLDQGLQFLIQYYNGEERAKGNILERFSAQQFPDLHSELNLSSLELGDSALYFCASSADSFANTGELFFGEGSRLTVL.

This clone has a single count. The genes are TRBV7-9 and TRBJ2-5; a possible D gene is TRBD1 (6 bases). This CDR3 has 18 residues. The V end was cut by 1 base, the J end by 3 bases, with 21 bases between. Germline assignment: CDR1 SEHNR and CDR2 FQNEAQ (reference sequence). DNA of the CDR3: TGTGCCAGCAGCTTAGTGGTCCGGGACAATTGGGGCAAAGAGACCCAGTACTTC. Encoded protein: CASSLVVRDNWGKETQYF. Full variable domain (outside the CDR3, taken from reference TRBV7-9 and TRBJ2-5): DTGVSQNPRHKITKRGQNVTFRCDPISEHNRLYWYRQTLGQGPEFLTYFQNEAQLEKSRLLSDRFSAERPKGSFSTLEIQRTEQGDSAMYLCASSLVVRDNWGKETQYFGPGTRLLVL.

The genes are TRBV11-2 and TRBJ1-1, with TRBD1 as a possible D gene (6 bases). The CDR3 runs 11 residues. In germline, CDR1 is SGHAT, CDR2 FQNNGV. V was pared by 5 bases and J by 7 bases, with 8 bases between. The CDR3 spells CASSDRFEAFF. The CDR3, as DNA: TGTGCCAGCAGCGACAGGTTTGAAGCTTTCTTT. Using reference TRBV11-2 and TRBJ1-1 for the parts outside the CDR3, the full variable domain is EAGVAQSPRYKIIEKRQSVAFWCNPISGHATLYWYQQILGQGPKLLIQFQNNGVVDDSQLPKDRFSAERLKGVDSTLKIQPAKLEDSAVYLCASSDRFEAFFGQGTRLTVV.

The CDR3 region is CASSPGRVGSREQYF. CDR3 in DNA: TGTGCCAGCTCACCAGGGAGGGTGGGATCGCGAGAGCAGTACTTC. The genes are TRBV18 and TRBJ2-7; 7 nucleotides match TRBD2. This CDR3 has 15 residues. Trimming cost V 2 bases and J 7 bases; bases outside gene matches: 11. The germline gives CDR1 KGHSH, CDR2 LQKENI.

This clone was counted a single time. The chain combines TRBV19 with TRBJ1-2; D is unclear. CDR1 and CDR2 (germline): LNHDA, SQIVND (reference sequence). The CDR3 totals 14 residues. The V gene lost 5 bases and the J gene lost 2 bases, with 12 bases spanning the gap. The CDR3 protein is CASSARPRNYGYTF. The CDR3, as DNA: TGTGCCAGTAGTGCGAGACCCAGGAACTATGGCTACACCTTC. The full variable domain, with the rest looked up from reference TRBV19 and TRBJ1-2, is DGGITQSPKYLFRKEGQNVTLSCEQNLNHDAMYWYRQDPGQGLRLIYYSQIVNDFQKGDIAEGYSVSREKKESFPLTVTSAQKNPTAFYLCASSARPRNYGYTFGSGTRLTVV.

The J gene is TRBJ2-7, the V gene TRBV7-6, with D uncertain. Deletions cut 1 base from V and 0 bases from J, with 7 bases between. Germline-derived CDR1 and CDR2 are SGHVS and FNYEAQ. This CDR3 spans 14 amino acids. Written as DNA, the CDR3 is TGTGCCAGCAGCTTAGTACAGAACTCCTACGAGCAGTACTTC. This gives the protein CASSLVQNSYEQYF.

This clone was detected a few times. The chain has TRBV7-3 and TRBJ2-3; tentatively, D is TRBD2 (6 bases). Trimming shortened V by 0 bases and J by 2 bases, and 18 bases separated the two germline ends. CDR1 and CDR2 from the germline V gene are SGHTA and FQGTGA. The CDR3 is 18 residues long. The CDR3, as DNA: TGTGCCAGCAGCTTAACAGGGCCCGGGAGCGGATCCACAGATACGCAGTATTTT. Protein: CASSLTGPGSGSTDTQYF.

V and J are TRBV7-2 and TRBJ2-1; 14 nucleotides agree with TRBD2. The J segment lost 6 bases and the V segment lost 2 bases, leaving 3 bases of the junction unmatched. The CDR3 totals 16 residues. The V gene's germline CDR1 is SGHTA and CDR2 FQGNSA. CDR3: CASSLPGLAGANEQFF. The CDR3 bases are TGTGCCAGCAGCTTACCGGGACTAGCGGGGGCCAATGAGCAGTTCTTC. Using reference TRBV7-2 and TRBJ2-1 for the parts outside the CDR3, the full variable domain is GAGVSQSPSNKVTEKGKDVELRCDPISGHTALYWYRQSLGQGLEFLIYFQGNSAPDKSGLPSDRFSAERTGGSVSTLTIQRTQQEDSAVYLCASSLPGLAGANEQFFGPGTRLTVL.